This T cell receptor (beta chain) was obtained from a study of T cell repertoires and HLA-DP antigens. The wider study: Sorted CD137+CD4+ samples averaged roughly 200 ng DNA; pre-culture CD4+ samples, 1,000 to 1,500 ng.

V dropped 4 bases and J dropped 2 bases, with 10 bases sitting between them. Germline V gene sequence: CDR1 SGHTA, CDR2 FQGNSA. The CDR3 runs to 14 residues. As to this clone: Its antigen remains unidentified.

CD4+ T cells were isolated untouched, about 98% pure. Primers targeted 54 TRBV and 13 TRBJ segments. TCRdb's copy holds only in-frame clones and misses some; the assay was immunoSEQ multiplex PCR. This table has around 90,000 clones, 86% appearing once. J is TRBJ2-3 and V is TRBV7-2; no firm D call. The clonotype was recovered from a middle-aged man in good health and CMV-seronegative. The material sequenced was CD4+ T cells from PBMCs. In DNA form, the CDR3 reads TGTGCCAGCAGCTCTAGGTCGGCCACAGATACGCAGTATTTT. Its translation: CASSSRSATDTQYF.